This T cell receptor beta chain was identified in a study of cytomegalovirus exposure and HLA in healthy donors (dated by TCRdb to about 2017). For context, the study as a whole: An earlier analysis of under 600 of the donors reported 250 to 300 Gb of sequence data and approximately 110 million unique TCR beta sequences from about 180 million T cells. Roughly five DR-DQ haplotypes were handled as single units for association and clustering because linkage in the cohort was strong. All discovery cohort repertoires had been generated using a single sequencing platform. The later analysis used no new phenotypic data to find candidate immune exposures, relying instead on TCR beta sequences and their occurrence across donors. Class I and class II HLA loci were covered by the typing at four-digit resolution. Typing coverage varied by locus: about 620-640 donors for A, B, C, DRB1 and DQB1; roughly 560 for DQA1; over 600 for DPA1; roughly 450 for DPB1. Using immunosequencing, the study profiled T cell repertoires from around 680 subjects and related those repertoires to cytomegalovirus serostatus. Donor age, sex, ethnicity and CMV serostatus were collected together with the repertoire data. An earlier analysis of about 620 of the donors applied high-throughput TCR beta sequencing to assess whether each TCR beta V gene segment acted as functional or pseudogenic. In a later genetic analysis, genome-wide SNP genotypes for 398 of the 666 donors were used, and that subset was treated as a discovery cohort. The genetic ancestry cluster associated with self-reported Caucasian donors included over 80% of the 350 to 500 genotyped donors. Among 300 to 500 genotyped donors of the cohort, an average of approximately 240,000 unique TCR beta nucleotide sequences was sequenced per donor, of which about 19% were non-productive. In addition to the first cohort of 666 subjects, a separate validation cohort of 100 to 150 different subjects was used. In a later analysis, previously published TCR beta repertoires from several hundred donors were re-analyzed and high-resolution HLA genotyping was added so that TCR occurrence patterns could be studied. The aim of the study was to test whether cataloging public T cell receptors could identify signatures of past pathogen exposure. An early release that covered more than 550 HLA-typed donors contained approximately 300 gigabases of sequencing data and roughly 84 million unique TCR sequences. To predict cytomegalovirus infection status, the study combined high-throughput TCR immunosequencing, statistical association of individual TCRs with disease status, and machine learning.

The cohort was made up of roughly 670 healthy bone marrow donors. At the time of sampling, all cohort members were nominally healthy, though unrecorded immune exposures were likely present. The donor tested CMV seronegative and was one of the 352 seronegative cohort members. A peripheral blood sample was provided by each donor, and peripheral blood mononuclear cells were used for TCR beta sequencing. The Qiagen DNeasy Blood Extraction Kit was used to extract genomic DNA from the blood cell samples. Deletion took 5 bases off V and 5 bases off J, with a span of 22 bases between the germline ends. According to the germline V gene (reference sequence), CDR1 reads MNHEY and CDR2 reads SMNVEV. CDR3 length: 17 amino acids, cysteine to phenylalanine. Of the read, only the CDR3 DNA is kept; its 51 bases are in frame from base 1. General findings and caveats noted by the study authors: The earlier analysis of some 540 of the donors excluded some 15 rarely observed V segments, including chromosome 9 orphons, because counts were too low. In a later analysis, some 18,000 TCR beta sequences were associated with specific HLA alleles at a false discovery rate of 0.05. Linkage disequilibrium might explain the correlated functional status among segregating V segments, but an unknown experimental factor could not be excluded. Because HLA typing was unavailable for some donors at each locus, only the typed subset was used in association tests. CMV serostatus was the only immune exposure information available for the cohort. According to a later analysis, TCR association rates differed among HLA loci, with DRB1 alleles showing the most associated TCRs and HLA-C alleles showing the fewest. In a later genetic analysis, a missense DCLRE1C variant was associated with V-gene and J-gene trimming of TCR beta chains, and the association was replicated in an independent cohort. Most CMV-associated TCR beta chains appeared to be HLA-restricted in a later analysis, and the HLA associations seemed to be driven largely by CMV exposure. The cohort was sequenced for TCR beta chains only, and without alpha or paired-chain data the features that could be detected were limited. Across donors, most TCR sequences were observed very rarely, whereas some public TCRs were present in many individuals. According to a later analysis, parvovirus B19, influenza, CMV and Epstein-Barr virus appeared linked to several top co-occurrence clusters. The authors suggested that the approach could potentially be generalized to other disease states and immunological phenotypes. The study listed 164 TCR beta chains as associated with cytomegalovirus. A later analysis found that HLA-associated TCR beta chains were more clonally expanded and had lower generation probabilities than equally common non-associated chains. In both the original and validation cohorts, the classifier was reported to diagnose cytomegalovirus status with high specificity and sensitivity. In an earlier analysis of fewer than 700 of the donors, most TCR beta V segments appeared in productive rearrangements about 87% or about 30% of the time, broadly matching IMGT annotations. Presence/absence analyses assumed roughly uniform sequencing depth across donors, an assumption that may not hold. Three of the identified cytomegalovirus-associated TCR beta chains were confirmed in vitro to be specific for cytomegalovirus antigens. When HLA alleles, especially DR and DQ, strongly co-occurred, TCR associations were difficult to assign to individual alleles. A later genetic analysis reported fewer N-insertions in productive TCRs among donors in an Asian-associated ancestry cluster than the roughly 700-donor mean. A group of highly shared sequence variants was considered likely to be a technical artifact of the sequencing pipeline. A further reported finding was that TCR beta sequences accurately predicted the HLA-A and HLA-B alleles for most subjects in the first cohort. Some IMGT-functional V segments, including TRBV6-2 and TRBV6-3, could not be told apart with the 87-base-pair reads, so those segments were excluded.

Remarks on this clone: Its antigen has not been determined. No base quality values were provided; no much bigger clone lies one nucleotide off.

The library was prepared using the immunoSEQ multiplex PCR assay. For the multiplex PCR, a mixture combining 60 forward primers for TCR Vbeta segments and 13 reverse primers for TCR Jbeta segments was used. A multiplex PCR assay on genomic DNA amplified the CDR3 region of rearranged TCR beta genes. On the Illumina HiSeq System, the amplified TCR beta libraries were sequenced as 87-base-pair reads. As for the original processing: Across the 640 or so repertoires, a later analysis counted tens of millions of unique TCR beta chains, roughly 11 million of which were shared by at least two donors. To remove PCR and sequencing errors, raw reads were error-corrected and collapsed into unique sequences using a nearest-neighbor algorithm that merged closely related sequences. To assign V, D and J gene segments, CDR3 sequences were aligned to IMGT reference sequences. For a sequence to be retained, a match of at least six nucleotides was required to both a V gene segment and a J gene segment. A rearrangement counted as productive if the CDR3 had no stop codons and remained in frame with V and J, and every other rearrangement counted as non-productive. CDR3 was defined by IMGT convention, running from the second conserved V-encoded cysteine to the conserved J-encoded phenylalanine. In an earlier analysis of roughly 610 of the donors, sequences lacking an unambiguous match to a single V gene segment were excluded. An earlier analysis of around 600 of the donors classified V segments as functional when productive rearrangements were above 56.7% and as segregating when the standard deviation between donors was above 5%. A statistical classification framework was built to diagnose cytomegalovirus status from the catalog of TCR beta chain sequences. A later analysis assigned V and J genes by comparing TCR nucleotide sequences with IMGT/GENE-DB human TR gene sequences. In a later analysis, CDR3 sequences and most-parsimonious VDJ recombination scenarios were assigned using the TCRdist pipeline. A later analysis defined each TCR beta chain by its CDR3 amino acid sequence plus V-gene family, and excluded reads lacking a unique V-gene family. As a way to deal with suspected cross-contamination and a sequencing artifact, a later analysis dropped over 550 nucleotide sequences that were highly shared and had low generation probability. A later analysis calculated a clonal expansion index for each public chain from normalized within-repertoire ranks of inferred template counts. Generation probabilities in a later analysis came from a VDJ recombination model fitted to out-of-frame rearrangements, and those results were checked against IGoR. Hypergeometric tests were used in a later analysis to score TCR-TCR, TCR-HLA and TCR-CMV co-occurrence, with a repertoire-size bias correction applied to the TCR pairs. False discovery rates were estimated in a later analysis by permuting HLA or CMV assignments 20 times. A later analysis grouped co-occurring TCRs with DBSCAN, adding TCRdist sequence similarity when clustering within HLA-allele-positive subsets. Repertoires with fewer than 30,000 or more than 120,000 public chains, plus five repertoires with anomalous nucleotide sharing, were excluded from co-occurrence clustering. TCRdb retrieved this table from immuneACCESS and kept in-frame rearrangements only. Not all clones are present; in checked studies, unresolved V genes account for under half, and no reason is known for the remainder. The DNA gave D and trimming, while V, J and clone size come from that table. Within this sample are about 94,000 clones, with under 85% of them counted one time only. Roughly 1.5% of the sample belongs to the ten largest clones.

The chain is made from TRBV27 and TRBJ2-1; D gene: possibly TRBD1, on 9 matching bases. The sequence derives from a male donor in good health and CMV-seronegative. The specimen was PBMCs. This receptor has the CDR3 CASSPSAGDRVHNEQFF. The DNA sequence is as follows: TGTGCCAGCAGTCCCTCAGCGGGGGACAGGGTACACAATGAGCAGTTCTTC.